These 29 T cell receptor beta chains share one sample of origin, sequenced in a study of OX40 agonist ivuxolimab in advanced cancers. Using immunoSEQ multiplex PCR, the repertoire was profiled, and TCRdb retains in-frame clones only, with some absent. The sample lists about 77,000 clones; roughly 80% were seen once. The specimen was CD4+ or CD8+ T cells sorted from blood, collected in a trial of the OX40 agonist ivuxolimab. All receptors derive from an adult with an advanced solid tumor such as melanoma, head and neck, liver or kidney cancer.

The V call is TRBV5-6, the J call TRBJ2-1, with D uncertain. The CDR3 runs to 14 residues. Germline assignment: CDR1 SGHDT and CDR2 YYEEEE. V lost 4 bases and J 9 bases, leaving 17 bases between the germline ends. CDR3 in DNA: TGTGCCAGCAGCGAAGAACTAACGCTCGCTGAGCAGTTCTTC. Residues: CASSEELTLAEQFF.

This chain uses TRBV2 with TRBJ1-1, with D unresolved. Trimming removed 11 bases at V and 8 bases at J, with 18 bases between. Per germline, CDR1 SNHLY and CDR2 FYNNEI. The CDR3 consists of 12 residues. The CDR3 DNA is TGTGCCGATGGGGAACAAAGTCCCGAAGCTTTCTTT. Protein product: CADGEQSPEAFF.

The genes are TRBV5-8 and TRBJ1-1; D is unclear. The CDR3 runs to 13 residues. Trimming cost V 1 base and J 0 bases, with 4 bases left between them. Germline-derived CDR1 and CDR2 are SGHTS and YDEGEE. CDR3 region: CASSLLMNTEAFF. CDR3 bases: TGTGCCAGCAGCTTGCTCATGAACACTGAAGCTTTCTTT.

The CDR3 DNA is TGCGCCAGCAGCTTGGCGGGACAGGATTCTAACGAGCAGTACTTC. This sequence encodes CASSLAGQDSNEQYF. This sequence joins TRBV5-1 and TRBJ2-7, with 8 bases fitting TRBD1. Germline V gives CDR1 SGHRS, CDR2 YFSETQ. CDR3 length: 15 residues. Trimming took 0 bases from V and 5 from J; bases not matched to a gene: 7.

The genes are TRBV14 and TRBJ2-1; possibly TRBD1 for D (5 bases). CDR1 is SGHDN and CDR2 is FVKESK in the germline V gene. The ends were cut back, 3 bases at V and 10 bases at J, with 13 bases in the middle. This CDR3 is 13 amino acids long. Here the CDR3 reads CASSQQGRGEQFF. The CDR3 DNA reads as TGTGCCAGCAGCCAGCAGGGTCGAGGAGAGCAGTTCTTC. The variable domain in full, with the rest retrieved from reference TRBV14 and TRBJ2-1, is EAGVTQFPSHSVIEKGQTVTLRCDPISGHDNLYWYRRVMGKEIKFLLHFVKESKQDESGMPNNRFLAERTGGTYSTLKVQPAELEDSGVYFCASSQQGRGEQFFGPGTRLTVL.

In DNA form, the CDR3 reads TGTGCCAGCTCTTCGGGACAGAGAGAGACCCAGTACTTC. This translates into CASSSGQRETQYF. The V and J genes are TRBV18 and TRBJ2-5; 7 bases agree with TRBD1. With V trimmed by 6 bases and J by 4 bases, 5 bases remained unmatched. The CDR3 has 13 amino acids. Germline V lookup: CDR1 KGHSH, CDR2 LQKENI.

This clone was seen only once. The chain is built from TRBV19 and TRBJ1-2, with D perhaps TRBD1 (6 bases). There are 14 residues in the CDR3. Germline CDR1 is LNHDA and CDR2 is SQIVND (reference sequence). Trimming pared 6 bases from V and 7 bases from J, leaving 18 bases between. The CDR3 sequence is CASRDGPGEGGYTF. The CDR3 nucleotides read TGTGCCAGTAGAGATGGACCAGGGGAGGGTGGCTACACCTTC.

The genes are TRBV7-6 and TRBJ2-5; TRBD2 aligns across 9 bases. The J call may be faulty, since TRBJ2-7 better matches the DNA end. The germline CDR1 and CDR2 sequences are SGHVS and FNYEAQ. The CDR3 consists of 14 residues. CDR3 amino acids: CASSLSSGNYEQYF. The CDR3 DNA follows: TGTGCCAGCAGCTTGTCTAGCGGGAACTACGAGCAGTACTTC.

The V and J genes are TRBV7-8 and TRBJ2-7; D is perhaps TRBD2 (6 bases). In germline, CDR1 is SGHVS, CDR2 FQNEAQ. The CDR3 length is 15 residues. Trimming took 4 bases from V and 4 from J, leaving 17 bases between them. CDR3 nucleotides: TGTGCCAGCAGCTATCAACCGGGACTCCGATACGAGCAGTACTTC. Amino acid sequence: CASSYQPGLRYEQYF.

The chain recombines TRBV4-1 with TRBJ2-7; D uncertain. This CDR3 is built from 14 residues. Trimming took off 4 bases at V and 1 base at J, with 11 bases between the two ends. Germline V gives CDR1 MGHRA, CDR2 YSYEKL. CDR3 amino acids: CASSPLGSSYEQYF. The CDR3 nucleotides read TGCGCCAGCAGCCCATTGGGATCTTCCTACGAGCAGTACTTC.

The rearrangement uses TRBV23-1 and TRBJ2-7, with TRBD2 matching over 7 bases. TRBV23-1 is recorded as an ORF, its role being uncertain. The V segment lost 7 bases and the J segment 0 bases; nucleotides outside the gene matches: 9. This CDR3 comprises 15 residues. The CDR3 loop is CASTTWEGGSYEQYF. The DNA of the CDR3 is TGCGCCAGCACCACGTGGGAGGGCGGCTCCTACGAGCAGTACTTC.

The chain couples TRBV21-1 to TRBJ2-1; the table names TRBD2, a call not compared with the DNA. TRBV21-1 is an annotated pseudogene. The CDR3 contains 16 residues. CDR3 sequence: CASSPRGVAGSNEQFF. The DNA of the CDR3 is TGTGCCAGCAGCCCCCGGGGTGTCGCTGGGTCCAATGAGCAGTTCTTC.

This sequence joins TRBV10-3 and TRBJ2-2; weak D call: TRBD2 (5 bases). Germline V gene sequence: CDR1 ENHRY, CDR2 SYGVKD. The CDR3 is 15 amino acids. V lost 7 bases, J lost 1 base, and 13 bases lay in between. The CDR3 region is CAINPSGLNTGELFF. Here the CDR3 DNA reads TGTGCCATCAATCCTTCGGGATTGAACACCGGGGAGCTGTTTTTT.

The chain combines TRBV10-2 with TRBJ2-2, with 7 bases that match TRBD2. Germline V gene sequence: CDR1 WSHSY, CDR2 SAAADI. The CDR3 runs to 16 residues. Trimming removed 6 bases from V and 1 base from J; junction bases left unmatched: 8. As DNA, the CDR3 is TGCGCCAGCAGCGTCCGGGACTACGGGAACACCGGGGAGCTGTTTTTT. This sequence encodes CASSVRDYGNTGELFF.

The chain links TRBV5-1 to TRBJ2-1; TRBD2 aligns across 8 bases. Germline lookup yields CDR1 SGHRS and CDR2 YFSETQ. The J segment lost 2 bases and the V segment lost 0 bases, leaving 4 bases of the junction unmatched. The CDR3 has 16 residues. CDR3 loop: CASSLGGLATYNEQFF. CDR3 bases: TGCGCCAGCAGCTTGGGTGGACTAGCTACCTACAATGAGCAGTTCTTC.

This chain joins TRBV7-9 and TRBJ1-4; D may be TRBD1 (5 bases). Germline loops: CDR1 SEHNR, CDR2 FQNEAQ (reference sequence). The length of the CDR3 is 14 residues. V lost 5 bases and J lost 4, with 11 bases in between. CDR3 nucleotide sequence: TGTGCCAGCAGCCGCGGGACCTTTAATGAAAAACTGTTTTTT. Protein sequence: CASSRGTFNEKLFF.

In DNA, the CDR3 is TGTGCCAGCAGCGTAGGAACAGGCCAAGAGACCCAGTACTTC. Its translation is CASSVGTGQETQYF. The chain has TRBV9 and TRBJ2-5, with a weak D call TRBD1 (5 bases). V dropped 0 bases and J dropped 1 base, with 7 bases sitting between them. The germline V gene has CDR1 SGDLS and CDR2 YYNGEE. The CDR3 runs to 14 residues.

Of note for this clone: The same CDR3 can be traced to other DNA sequences in this sample. J is TRBJ2-5 and V is TRBV27; 7 nucleotides line up with TRBD1. CDR1 MNHEY and CDR2 SMNVEV come from the germline V gene (reference sequence). The V segment lost 5 bases and the J segment 3 bases; nucleotides outside the gene matches: 6. The CDR3 is 14 residues long. The CDR3 reads CASSRGQQKETQYF. The DNA of the CDR3 is TGTGCCAGCAGTCGGGGACAGCAGAAAGAGACCCAGTACTTC.

The chain uses TRBV4-3 and TRBJ1-1, with 8 bases lining up with TRBD1. CDR1 is LGHNA and CDR2 is YSLEER in the germline V gene. Trimming removed 2 bases from V and 4 bases from J; junction bases left unmatched: 6. The CDR3 totals 15 residues. The CDR3 sequence: CASSQPGQGGTEAFF. CDR3 DNA: TGCGCCAGCAGCCAACCCGGACAGGGTGGCACTGAAGCTTTCTTT.

The chain's CDR3 is CASSEGGRQPQHF. Written as DNA, the CDR3 is TGTGCCAGCAGTGAAGGGGGGCGTCAGCCCCAGCATTTT. The V gene is TRBV6-1, the J gene TRBJ1-5; a weak D match, TRBD1 (6 bases). The germline V gene has CDR1 MNHNS and CDR2 SASEGT. Trimming cost V 1 base and J 6 bases, with 7 bases left between them. The CDR3 has 13 residues.

V is TRBV5-1 and J is TRBJ1-4; D call uncertain. The CDR3 extends over 15 amino acids. Germline V lookup: CDR1 SGHRS, CDR2 YFSETQ. V lost 1 base and J 7 bases, leaving 14 bases between the germline ends. The CDR3 region is CASSLSGRWGEKLFF. The CDR3 DNA is TGCGCCAGCAGCTTGTCCGGGCGTTGGGGTGAAAAACTGTTTTTT.

The V call is TRBV5-4, the J call TRBJ1-2; D gene unclear. The CDR3 runs 14 residues. CDR1 is SGHNT and CDR2 is YYREEE in the germline V gene (reference sequence). V was trimmed by 4 bases and J by 5 bases, leaving 15 bases between them. The chain's CDR3 is CASSQIDEGYGYTF. CDR3 sequence (DNA): TGTGCCAGCAGCCAGATAGACGAGGGTTATGGCTACACCTTC.

The rearrangement joins TRBV18 to TRBJ2-7; tentatively, D is TRBD1 (5 bases). The V gene lost 0 bases and the J gene lost 6 bases, with 12 bases spanning the gap. The CDR3 is made up of 14 amino acids. The germline gives CDR1 KGHSH, CDR2 LQKENI. The CDR3 nucleotides are TGTGCCAGCTCACCACCCCCCCAGGGTGGCGAGCAGTACTTC. As protein: CASSPPPQGGEQYF.

The V gene is TRBV13, the J gene TRBJ2-7; 8 bases align to TRBD2. Germline CDR1 and CDR2: PRHDT and FYEKMQ (reference sequence). The V and J ends lost 2 bases and 5 bases, in that order; junction bases with no gene match: 5. The CDR3 consists of 14 residues. CDR3 DNA sequence: TGTGCCAGCAGCTTACAGGCGGGAGGAAACGAGCAGTACTTC. As protein: CASSLQAGGNEQYF.

The chain combines TRBV4-1 with TRBJ1-2; weak D call: TRBD1 (5 bases). Germline V gene sequence: CDR1 MGHRA, CDR2 YSYEKL. This CDR3 spans 19 amino acids. Trimming left V 1 base short and J 0 bases short, with 21 bases between. The CDR3 reads CASSQVAAVGALANYGYTF. Here the CDR3 DNA reads TGCGCCAGCAGCCAAGTTGCGGCTGTTGGGGCGTTAGCTAACTATGGCTACACCTTC.

This chain links TRBV5-1 with TRBJ1-1, with D tentatively TRBD1 (6 bases). V dropped 3 bases and J dropped 5 bases, with 11 bases sitting between them. The CDR3 has 13 amino acids. Per germline, CDR1 SGHRS and CDR2 YFSETQ. The CDR3 region has the DNA TGCGCCAGCAGCTCCACAGGGAATACTGAAGCTTTCTTT. It is translated as CASSSTGNTEAFF.

This chain connects TRBV18 to TRBJ2-2; D not resolved. This CDR3 spans 13 amino acids. Per the germline V gene, CDR1 is KGHSH and CDR2 is LQKENI. The V and J ends lost 4 bases and 8 bases respectively, with 11 bases between them. DNA for the CDR3: TGTGCCAGCTCACTGGATCAACGGGGGGAGCTGTTTTTT. It is translated as CASSLDQRGELFF.

The chain couples TRBV19 to TRBJ1-1, with D perhaps TRBD1 (6 bases). The CDR3 is 16 amino acids. CDR1 and CDR2 from the germline V gene are LNHDA and SQIVND (reference sequence). Trimming cost V 2 bases and J 1 base, with 14 bases left between them. The CDR3 protein is CASSISIAQGNTEAFF. CDR3 bases: TGTGCCAGTAGTATAAGTATCGCACAGGGGAACACTGAAGCTTTCTTT.

The rearrangement uses TRBV4-1 and TRBJ2-7; 8 positions agree with TRBD1. J lost 4 bases, V lost 3 bases, and 11 bases had no gene match. Germline values: CDR1 MGHRA, CDR2 YSYEKL. This CDR3 region has 16 residues. CDR3 region: CASSHEMGTGGYEQYF. Here the CDR3 DNA reads TGCGCCAGCAGCCACGAGATGGGGACAGGTGGGTACGAGCAGTACTTC.